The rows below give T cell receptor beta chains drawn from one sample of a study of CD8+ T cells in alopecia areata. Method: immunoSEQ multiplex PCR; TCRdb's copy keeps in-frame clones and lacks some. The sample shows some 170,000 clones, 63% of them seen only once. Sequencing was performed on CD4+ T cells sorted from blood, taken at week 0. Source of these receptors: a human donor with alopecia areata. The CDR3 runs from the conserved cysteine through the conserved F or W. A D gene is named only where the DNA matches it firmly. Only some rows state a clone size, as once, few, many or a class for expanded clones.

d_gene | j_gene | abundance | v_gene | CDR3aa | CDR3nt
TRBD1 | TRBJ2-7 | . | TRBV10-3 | CAISRDRAGTYEQYF | TGTGCCATCAGTAGAGACAGGGCTGGCACCTACGAGCAGTACTTC
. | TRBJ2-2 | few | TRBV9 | CASSVAPDPSAGTSTGELFF | TGTGCCAGCAGCGTAGCCCCGGACCCTAGCGCGGGTACTTCAACCGGGGAGCTGTTTTTT
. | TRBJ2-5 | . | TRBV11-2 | CASSPVGGPTRGETQYF | TGTGCCAGCAGCCCCGTGGGGGGACCTACCAGGGGAGAGACCCAGTACTTC
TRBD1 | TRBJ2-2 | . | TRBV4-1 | CASSQEQGATGELFF | TGCGCCAGCAGCCAAGAACAGGGGGCCACCGGGGAGCTGTTTTTT
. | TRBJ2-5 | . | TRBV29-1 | CSAAQETQYF | TGCAGCGCTGCCCAAGAGACCCAGTACTTC
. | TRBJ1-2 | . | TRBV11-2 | CASSHGLFNYGYTF | TGTGCCAGCAGCCACGGACTGTTTAACTATGGCTACACCTTC
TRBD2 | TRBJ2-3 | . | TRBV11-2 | CASSIGTSGVTDTQYF | TGTGCCAGCAGCATCGGGACTAGCGGGGTCACAGATACGCAGTATTTT
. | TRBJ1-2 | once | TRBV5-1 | CASSLSSAGANYGYTF | TGCGCCAGCAGCTTGTCAAGCGCAGGAGCTAACTATGGCTACACCTTC
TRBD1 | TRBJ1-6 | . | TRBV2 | CASSEVLGGGQGLNSPLHF | TGTGCCAGCAGTGAAGTTTTAGGTGGAGGACAGGGGTTGAATTCACCCCTCCACTTT
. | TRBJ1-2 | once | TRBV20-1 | CSVGFYGYTF | TGCAGTGTAGGATTCTATGGCTACACCTTC
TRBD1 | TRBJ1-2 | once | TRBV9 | CASSERDRGMGFYYGYTF | TGTGCCAGCAGCGAGAGGGACAGGGGAATGGGGTTTTACTATGGCTACACCTTC
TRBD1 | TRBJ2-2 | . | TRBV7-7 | CASSPVLGQGPGELFF | TGTGCCAGCAGCCCAGTCCTGGGACAGGGGCCCGGGGAGCTGTTTTTT
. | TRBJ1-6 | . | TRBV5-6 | CASSLFANNRNSPLHF | TGTGCCAGCAGCTTGTTTGCAAACAATCGGAATTCACCCCTCCACTTT
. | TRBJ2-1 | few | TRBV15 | CATSRDGTRAWNEQFF | TGTGCCACCAGCAGAGATGGGACACGAGCGTGGAATGAGCAGTTCTTC